The 8 T cell receptor beta chains reported below all come from one sample, sequenced in a study of blood T cells in healthy people across ages. With a J-beta primer mix and a sample-barcoded 5' primer, a second PCR ran roughly 6 to 11 cycles. TCRdb ran MiXCR on the 5' RACE reads and lists one entry per CDR3 protein. Here the sample spans around 990,000 distinct CDR3 sequences, 35% to 40% being singletons. The sample was blood. The receptors stem from a man aged 18-30 years in good health.

In this sample, this clonotype turned up a few times. This chain links TRBV12-3 or TRBV12-4 with TRBJ2-7; D not certain. This CDR3 has 13 residues. Trimming removed 3 bases at V and 2 bases at J, with 8 bases between. CDR3 loop: CASSFIGPYEQYF. CDR3 nucleotide sequence: TGTGCCAGCAGTTTTATCGGGCCCTACGAGCAGTACTTC.

The J gene is TRBJ1-2, the V gene TRBV6-5, with no clear D. V lost 6 bases and J 6 bases, leaving 14 bases between the germline ends. In germline, CDR1 is MNHEY, CDR2 SVGAGI. CDR3 size: 13 residues. The CDR3 here is CASRAPTDHGYTF. The CDR3 nucleotides are TGTGCCAGCAGAGCACCGACGGATCATGGCTACACCTTC.

The chain carries TRBV6-2 or TRBV6-3 and TRBJ2-3; 10 bases are shared with TRBD2. This CDR3 is built from 15 residues. Looked up from germline, CDR1 is MNHEY and CDR2 is SVGEGT. The ends lost 6 bases at V and 4 bases at J; junction bases unmatched: 7. CDR3 in amino acids: CASRRPGTSADTQYF. CDR3 DNA sequence: TGTGCCAGCAGGCGTCCCGGGACTAGCGCAGATACGCAGTATTTT.

The chain uses TRBV20-1 and TRBJ1-5; maybe TRBD1 (5 bases). Looked up from germline, CDR1 is DFQATT and CDR2 is SNEGSKA (reference sequence). The CDR3 has 13 residues. Between the trimmed V and J ends, which lost 6 bases and 4 bases, there was a span of 13 bases. The CDR3 spells CSAQDSLNQPQHF. In DNA form, the CDR3 reads TGCAGTGCACAAGACAGCCTAAATCAGCCCCAGCATTTT.

This clonotype was observed a handful of times. The V and J genes are TRBV12-3 or TRBV12-4 and TRBJ1-1; D is unresolved. CDR3 length equals 15 residues. The germline V and J ends were trimmed by 3 bases and 1 base, with 12 bases remaining between them. The CDR3 sequence: CASSLRISGNTEAFF. CDR3 sequence (DNA): TGTGCCAGCAGTTTGCGTATATCCGGGAACACTGAAGCTTTCTTT.

This clonotype was counted between two and nine times. The chain carries TRBV19 and TRBJ2-1; 7 nucleotides match TRBD2. V shed 5 bases, J shed 9 bases, and the junction held 7 bases outside the gene matches. CDR1 is LNHDA, CDR2 SQIVND, per germline (reference sequence). This CDR3 is 13 amino acids long. The CDR3 DNA reads as TGTGCCAGTAGTGCTAGCGGTTTGGGTGAGCAGTTCTTC. Its translation: CASSASGLGEQFF.

The chain employs TRBV20-1 and TRBJ1-5; unclear D gene. The V gene lost 2 bases and the J gene lost 2 bases, with 13 bases spanning the gap. The CDR3 is made up of 15 amino acids. CDR1 is DFQATT and CDR2 is SNEGSKA in the germline V gene (reference sequence). CDR3 loop: CSARFSGSGNQPQHF. Written as DNA, the CDR3 is TGCAGTGCTAGATTTTCGGGAAGCGGCAATCAGCCCCAGCATTTT.

This clonotype has more than one count but fewer than ten. As DNA, the CDR3 is TGTGCCAGCAGTTTCGGGACAGGGCCCATGAGGACTGAAGCTTTCTTT. It is translated as CASSFGTGPMRTEAFF. The chain carries TRBV12-3 or TRBV12-4 and TRBJ1-1; TRBD1 matches 9 bases. The trim removed 3 bases at V and 5 bases at J, leaving 10 bases unmatched. The CDR3 covers 16 residues.